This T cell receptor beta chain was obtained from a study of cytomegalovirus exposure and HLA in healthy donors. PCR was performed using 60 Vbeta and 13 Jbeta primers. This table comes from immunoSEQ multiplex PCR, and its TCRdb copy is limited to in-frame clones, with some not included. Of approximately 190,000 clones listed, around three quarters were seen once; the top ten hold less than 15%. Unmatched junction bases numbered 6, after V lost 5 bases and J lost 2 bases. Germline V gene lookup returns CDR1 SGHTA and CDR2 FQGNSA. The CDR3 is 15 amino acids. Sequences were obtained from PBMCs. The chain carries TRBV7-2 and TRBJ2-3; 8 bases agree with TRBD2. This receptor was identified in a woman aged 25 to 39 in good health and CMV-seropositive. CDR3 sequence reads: CASSLNSGVTDTQYF. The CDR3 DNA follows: TGTGCCAGCAGCCTAAATAGCGGGGTCACAGATACGCAGTATTTT.